The text below deals with one T cell receptor beta chain. Its antigen is still unknown. V lost 8 bases to trimming and J lost 7 bases, with 15 bases between them. CDR1 is SNHLY and CDR2 is FYNNEI in the germline V gene. The CDR3 sequence is 14 residues long. The PCR had 60 Vbeta and 13 Jbeta primers. The repertoire was sequenced with immunoSEQ multiplex PCR; TCRdb's copy has only in-frame clones and lacks some. The profile shows around 150,000 clones, approximately 79% of them singletons. This sample is drawn from a study of cytomegalovirus exposure and HLA in healthy donors. Donors in the study were healthy people who gave bone marrow. Study-level results: Across donors, sequencing depth was assumed by presence/absence analyses to be roughly uniform. About 87% or about 30% of the time was how often most TCR beta V segments were productive, according to an earlier analysis. Upon later analysis, HLA-associated TCR beta chains proved more clonally expanded than other, equally common chains.

The V and J genes are TRBV2 and TRBJ1-6; D is perhaps TRBD1 (5 bases). Sequenced: PBMCs. This TCR came from a woman aged 50 to 65 in good health and CMV-seropositive. CDR3 sequence reads: CASETAWANSPLHF. CDR3 coding DNA: TGTGCCAGCGAGACAGCTTGGGCGAATTCACCCCTCCACTTT.